This T cell receptor beta chain appears in the sequencing data of a study of CD8 T cells in ankylosing spondylitis. TCRdb called the 5' RACE reads again in MiXCR, with one record for every CDR3 protein. The table shows 200,000 to 300,000 distinct CDR3 sequences, with around 10% occurring only once. Sequenced input: blood, either unsorted or a sorted T cell fraction (not recorded which). This clonotype was obtained from a male donor with ankylosing spondylitis or in good health (not recorded which).

CDR3 protein: CASSSRLDSPLHF. For the CDR3, the DNA is TGTGCCAGCAGCTCACGTCTAGATTCACCCCTCCACTTT. V and J are TRBV7-1 and TRBJ1-6; D is uncertain. Being an ORF, TRBV7-1 has a function that is uncertain. This CDR3 has 13 residues. V lost 2 bases to trimming and J lost 8 bases, with 7 bases between them.